This TCR beta chain was captured by sequencing in a study of blood T cell repertoires in COVID-19. On the study more broadly: Sites across the United States, Italy and Spain contributed samples from acute and convalescent COVID-19. Sources were T cells, B-cell-depleted T cells, or PBMCs; the material itself was cDNA or gDNA.

All enrollees were about 18 to 89 years old and from around 25 US areas. Germline V gives CDR1 MGHDK, CDR2 SYGVNS. The germline V and J ends were trimmed by 2 bases and 2 bases, with 9 bases remaining between them. This CDR3 comprises 14 residues. Original analysis: Cell counts per sample came from amplifying reference gene primers. TCRdb keeps only in-frame clones here, not all; method: immunoSEQ multiplex PCR. That table gives V, J and clone size, and the DNA gave D and trimming. The sample yields about 180,000 clones, roughly 80% seen once. Sequenced input: PBMCs or T cells enriched from blood (not recorded which). The chain couples TRBV25-1 to TRBJ1-2; D unresolved. The sequence was collected from a woman between 40 and 55 years old with acute COVID-19. CDR3 DNA sequence: TGTGCCAGCAGTGAACCGGGGAGGAACTATGGCTACACCTTC. Amino acid sequence: CASSEPGRNYGYTF.